This T cell receptor (beta chain) is drawn from a study of T cell changes during pregnancy in multiple sclerosis. Profiling relied on immunoSEQ multiplex PCR, and the TCRdb table lists in-frame clones only, not all of them. This repertoire shows 65,000 to 95,000 clones, about 93% found once; its top ten account for 2.5% to 3%. The CDR3 has 13 residues. Between the trimmed V and J ends, which lost 8 bases and 4 bases, there was a span of 12 bases. Germline V gene data show CDR1 as MDHEN and CDR2 as SYDVKM. This specimen consisted of peripheral blood, obtained after pregnancy. The gene calls are TRBV28 and TRBJ1-3; D might be TRBD1 (6 bases). This TCR was recovered from a female donor in good health, enrolled as a control in a pregnancy study. The CDR3 sequence is CASGTLPGNTIYF. CDR3 nucleotides: TGTGCCAGCGGGACACTCCCGGGAAACACCATATATTTT.